Below are 14 T cell receptor beta chains sequenced from a single sample in a study of radiotherapy plus CTLA-4 blockade in lung cancer. TCRdb's copy holds only in-frame clones and misses some; the assay was immunoSEQ multiplex PCR. The table includes nearly 15,000 clones, 65% to 75% detected once. Sequencing was performed on peripheral blood, taken from a patient treated with radiotherapy plus ipilimumab. Receptors were obtained from a human donor with non-small cell lung cancer whose response to radiotherapy plus ipilimumab could not be evaluated.

This clone rates as medium-sized (0.01 to 0.1%). The V call is TRBV15, the J call TRBJ2-3; 9 bases map to TRBD2. This CDR3 region has 14 residues. Germline CDR1 reads LNHNV; CDR2 reads YYDKDF (reference sequence). The J segment lost 5 bases and the V segment lost 8 bases, leaving 8 bases of the junction unmatched. The CDR3 loop reads CATSDSGGLDTQYF. CDR3 DNA sequence: TGTGCCACCTCCGATAGCGGGGGTTTAGATACGCAGTATTTT.

Only one count was recorded for this clone. The chain uses TRBV6-5 and TRBJ1-2; TRBD1 matches at 9 bases. V lost 2 bases to trimming and J lost 8 bases; unmatched junction nucleotides: 12. CDR3 length: 16 residues. The germline V gene encodes CDR1 MNHEY and CDR2 SVGAGI. CDR3 sequence reads: CASSYPGRQGDVGYTF. The CDR3, as DNA: TGTGCCAGCAGTTACCCCGGCCGACAGGGGGATGTAGGCTACACCTTC.

V gene TRBV7-8 combines with J gene TRBJ2-4, with 7 bases identical to TRBD2. The CDR3 extends over 16 amino acids. Trimming removed 6 bases from V and 3 bases from J; junction bases left unmatched: 11. Germline loops: CDR1 SGHVS, CDR2 FQNEAQ. Here the CDR3 reads CASSMERGLVKNIQYF. CDR3 nucleotides: TGTGCCAGCAGTATGGAGCGGGGTTTAGTCAAAAACATTCAGTACTTC.

The J gene is TRBJ1-1, the V gene TRBV6-5; 8 bases map to TRBD1. Losses at the gene ends were 6 bases for V and 1 base for J; bases not matched to a gene: 7. The CDR3 runs to 15 residues. Germline CDR1 is MNHEY and CDR2 is SVGAGI. The CDR3 reads CASRLGQGGNTEAFF. The CDR3 bases are TGTGCCAGCAGACTAGGACAGGGAGGGAACACTGAAGCTTTCTTT.

The genes are TRBV6-5 and TRBJ2-5; 8 bases align to TRBD2. J lost 4 bases, V lost 0 bases, and 7 bases had no gene match. Germline assignment: CDR1 MNHEY and CDR2 SVGAGI. This CDR3 is built from 16 residues. The DNA of the CDR3 is TGTGCCAGCAGTTACTCCCCCGGGGGGGCCTTAGAGACCCAGTACTTC. It translates to CASSYSPGGALETQYF.

The rearrangement links TRBV5-1 to TRBJ2-1; 7 bases agree with TRBD1. The CDR3 has 13 amino acids. J was trimmed by 4 bases and V by 3 bases; bases with no gene match: 1. Germline CDR1 is SGHRS and CDR2 is YFSETQ. This CDR3 is CASSSTGYNEQFF. The CDR3 DNA sequence: TGCGCCAGCAGCTCGACAGGGTACAATGAGCAGTTCTTC.

In its sample, this clone was seen a few times. The chain uses TRBV14 and TRBJ1-2, with 7 bases lining up with TRBD1. The CDR3 is 14 amino acids. CDR1 SGHDN and CDR2 FVKESK come from the germline V gene. The V and J ends lost 4 bases and 2 bases, in that order; junction bases with no gene match: 4. For the CDR3, the DNA is TGTGCCAGCAGCCCCCCGGACAGGAACTATGGCTACACCTTC. Protein: CASSPPDRNYGYTF.

The V gene is TRBV5-1, the J gene TRBJ2-1; 12 bases match TRBD2. The CDR3 sequence is 15 residues long. V gave up 5 bases and J gave up 7 bases; unmatched junction bases: 7. Germline CDR1 and CDR2: SGHRS and YFSETQ. CDR3 sequence (DNA): TGCGCCAGCAGACTTACCCTAGCGGGGGGGAATGAGCAGTTCTTC. Translating it yields CASRLTLAGGNEQFF.

This rearrangement joins TRBV5-7 to TRBJ1-6, with a weak D call TRBD1 (5 bases). TRBV5-7 is placed among ORFs of uncertain function. V was shortened by 0 bases and J by 9 bases, with 13 bases between the two germline ends. The CDR3 runs 15 residues. CDR3 nucleotide sequence: TGTGCCAGCAGCTTGGAAAAGGGGCTGGGTTCACCCCTCCACTTT. Translation: CASSLEKGLGSPLHF.

The gene calls are TRBV6-6 and TRBJ2-7, with D perhaps matching TRBD1 (6 bases). Germline V gene lookup returns CDR1 MNHNY and CDR2 SVGAGI (reference sequence). Trimming stripped 7 bases from V and 4 bases from J, with 14 bases between. This CDR3 contains 13 residues. CDR3 in amino acids: CASNRDRQYEQYV. The CDR3 DNA follows: TGTGCCAGCAACAGGGACCGTCAGTACGAGCAGTACGTC.

This clone is large within its sample. This rearrangement joins TRBV6-5 to TRBJ1-5, with TRBD1 as a possible D gene (5 bases). Germline CDR1 MNHEY, CDR2 SVGAGI. Trimming left V 6 bases short and J 10 bases short, with 16 bases between. This CDR3 is 13 amino acids long. Here the CDR3 DNA reads TGTGCCAGCAGCATACAGGAATCTCAACCCCAGCATTTT. Protein: CASSIQESQPQHF.

The CDR3 bases are TGTGCCAGCAGTACCTACACTAGCGGGGGCACAGATACGCAGTATTTT. Protein product: CASSTYTSGGTDTQYF. J is TRBJ2-3 and V is TRBV27, with TRBD2 matching over 10 bases. V lost 5 bases and J lost 1; bases outside the gene matches: 6. The CDR3 spans 16 residues. Germline lookup yields CDR1 MNHEY and CDR2 SMNVEV (reference sequence).

The chain employs TRBV5-1 and TRBJ1-2, with 8 bases that match TRBD1. The CDR3 contains 16 residues. Germline V gene data show CDR1 as SGHRS and CDR2 as YFSETQ. V lost 0 bases to trimming and J lost 1 base; unmatched junction nucleotides: 5. CDR3 protein: CASSLGLGQGNYGYTF. The CDR3 DNA reads TGCGCCAGCAGCTTGGGCCTCGGACAGGGTAACTATGGCTACACCTTC.

A word on this clone: The same CDR3 arises from other DNA sequences in this sample as well. V and J are TRBV5-1 and TRBJ1-1; perhaps TRBD1 as D (5 bases). From germline, CDR1 is SGHRS and CDR2 YFSETQ. V lost 4 bases and J 1 base, leaving 14 bases between the germline ends. The CDR3 extends over 15 amino acids. The CDR3 sequence: CASSPWGGANTEAFF. CDR3 bases: TGCGCCAGCAGCCCCTGGGGCGGGGCGAACACTGAAGCTTTCTTT.